This T cell receptor (beta chain) was retrieved from a study of OX40 agonist ivuxolimab in advanced cancers. Data came from immunoSEQ multiplex PCR; TCRdb stores just in-frame clones and leaves some out. The sample lists about 35,000 clones; approximately 80% were seen once. Baseline, cycle 4 day 1, and cycle 7 day 1 were the blood sampling points. The CDR3 runs 13 residues. V was pared by 5 bases and J by 5 bases, with 3 bases of the junction left unmatched. Germline V CDR1 and CDR2: SNHLY, FYNNEI. This receptor was taken from an adult with an advanced solid tumor such as melanoma, head and neck, liver or kidney cancer. The V and J genes are TRBV2 and TRBJ1-3, with 7 bases identical to TRBD1. The source was CD4+ or CD8+ T cells sorted from blood, collected in a trial of the OX40 agonist ivuxolimab. The CDR3 DNA follows: TGTGCCAGCAGTAGGGACAGTAGAAACACCATATATTTT. Residues: CASSRDSRNTIYF.